The subject of this entry is one TCR beta chain. Repertoires were generated with immunoSEQ multiplex PCR, while TCRdb's copy carries only in-frame clones and drops some. The top ten hold more than 0.1% of the sample, which has millions of clones, 95% seen once. These data belong to a study of shared clonotypes between healthy human individuals. The sequence was obtained from a young man in good health. Sequenced material: naive CD4+ T cells sorted from blood. Subset given: CD45RA+ positively selected.

CDR3 region: CASSSDLTGELFF. The CDR3 nucleotides read TGTGCCAGCAGTTCGGACCTCACCGGGGAGCTGTTTTTT. The chain couples TRBV6-5 to TRBJ2-2; D is unresolved. This CDR3 comprises 13 residues. CDR1 MNHEY and CDR2 SVGAGI come from the germline V gene. V lost 4 bases, J lost 4 bases, and 7 bases lay in between.